The 21 T cell receptor beta chains presented below share a single source sample, sequenced in a study of blood T cell repertoires in COVID-19. Data came from immunoSEQ multiplex PCR; TCRdb stores just in-frame clones and leaves some out. Of more than 150,000 clones detected, around 80% appear once; the ten largest clones hold around an eighth. Sequencing was performed on peripheral blood. These receptors all come from a man between 25 and 39 years old with active or convalescent COVID-19.

CDR3 loop: CASSDGHNEQFF. In nucleotides, the CDR3 is TGTGCCAGCAGTGATGGCCACAATGAGCAGTTCTTC. The gene calls are TRBV2 and TRBJ2-1; D is uncertain. V dropped 3 bases and J dropped 5 bases, with 5 bases sitting between them. The CDR3 contains 12 residues. Looked up from germline, CDR1 is SNHLY and CDR2 is FYNNEI. Filled out from reference TRBV2 and TRBJ2-1, the complete variable domain reads EPEVTQTPSHQVTQMGQEVILRCVPISNHLYFYWYRQILGQKVEFLVSFYNNEISEKSEIFDDQFSVERPDGSNFTLKIRSTKLEDSAMYFCASSDGHNEQFFGPGTRLTVL.

The chain recombines TRBV24-1 with TRBJ2-1; tentative D call: TRBD1 (6 bases). Trimming removed 3 bases from V and 6 bases from J, with 17 bases in between. Germline assignment: CDR1 KGHDR and CDR2 SFDVKD. The CDR3 spans 16 residues. This CDR3 reads CATSDAQGLSTNEQFF. DNA for the CDR3: TGTGCCACCAGTGATGCTCAGGGGCTATCCACCAATGAGCAGTTCTTC.

This clone was counted between two and nine times. The V and J genes are TRBV4-3 and TRBJ2-2; 9 bases are shared with TRBD2. With V trimmed by 0 bases and J by 5 bases, 7 bases remained unmatched. CDR1 and CDR2 (germline): LGHNA, YSLEER. CDR3 length equals 17 residues. The chain's CDR3 is CASSQDFGLAGTGELFF. CDR3 in DNA: TGCGCCAGCAGCCAAGATTTTGGGCTAGCGGGGACCGGGGAGCTGTTTTTT.

The chain joins TRBV19 to TRBJ2-6; D might be TRBD1 (6 bases). The CDR3 runs to 15 residues. V was pared by 4 bases and J by 0 bases, with 7 bases between. Germline values: CDR1 LNHDA, CDR2 SQIVND (reference sequence). This chain's CDR3 is CASSRQDSGANVLTF. The CDR3 nucleotides are TGTGCCAGTAGTAGACAGGACTCTGGGGCCAACGTCCTGACTTTC.

The chain recombines TRBV4-1 with TRBJ2-3; TRBD2 aligns across 8 bases. CDR1 and CDR2 (germline): MGHRA, YSYEKL. V lost 1 base to trimming and J lost 6 bases; unmatched junction nucleotides: 9. The CDR3 extends over 16 amino acids. CDR3 amino acids: CASSQVKAGAGDTQYF. The CDR3 DNA sequence: TGCGCCAGCAGCCAAGTGAAAGCGGGAGCTGGGGATACGCAGTATTTT.

This chain connects TRBV14 to TRBJ2-3, with a possible D match to TRBD2 (6 bases). This CDR3 has 14 amino acids. The germline gives CDR1 SGHDN, CDR2 FVKESK. Trimming took off 3 bases at V and 4 bases at J, with 11 bases between the two ends. In nucleotides, the CDR3 is TGTGCCAGCAGCCAGACCTGGGGGGCAGATACGCAGTATTTT. Translation gives CASSQTWGADTQYF.

V and J are TRBV5-1 and TRBJ1-1; D ambiguous. Trimming left V 4 bases short and J 3 bases short, with 16 bases between. The CDR3 is 15 residues long. In germline, CDR1 is SGHRS, CDR2 YFSETQ. In nucleotides, the CDR3 is TGCGCCAGCAGCCCCGGAGGCAGCTCAGACACTGAAGCTTTCTTT. Protein sequence: CASSPGGSSDTEAFF. The full variable domain, rest sourced from reference TRBV5-1 and TRBJ1-1, is KAGVTQTPRYLIKTRGQQVTLSCSPISGHRSVSWYQQTPGQGLQFLFEYFSETQRNKGNFPGRFSGRQFSNSRSEMNVSTLELGDSALYLCASSPGGSSDTEAFFGQGTRLTVV.

V is TRBV7-9 and J is TRBJ2-1; 7 bases are a match to TRBD1. This CDR3 region has 14 residues. Germline V CDR1 and CDR2: SEHNR, FQNEAQ (reference sequence). Germline trimming cut 5 bases from V and 3 bases from J; bases unmatched to any gene: 4. CDR3 protein: CASSPGQNYNEQFF. As DNA, the CDR3 is TGTGCCAGCAGCCCGGGACAGAACTACAATGAGCAGTTCTTC.

This clone appeared a single time. The CDR3 is CASSEQGAATGELFF. DNA for the CDR3: TGTGCCAGCAGTGAACAGGGGGCGGCCACCGGGGAGCTGTTTTTT. The chain links TRBV2 to TRBJ2-2; 8 positions agree with TRBD1. Per the germline V gene, CDR1 is SNHLY and CDR2 is FYNNEI. With 2 bases clipped from V and 4 bases from J, the junction kept 3 bases outside the gene matches. The CDR3 sequence is 15 residues long.

V and J are TRBV30 and TRBJ1-1, with D unclear. The germline gives CDR1 GTSNPN, CDR2 SVGIG (reference sequence). The CDR3 contains 12 residues. The CDR3 nucleotides read TGTGCTTTGGGGAGGACGAACACTGAAGCTTTCTTT. This encodes CALGRTNTEAFF.

The rearrangement joins TRBV19 to TRBJ1-1; TRBD1 aligns across 7 bases. V lost 6 bases and J lost 1; bases outside the gene matches: 5. The CDR3 is made up of 14 amino acids. Germline CDR1 LNHDA, CDR2 SQIVND (reference sequence). Written as DNA, the CDR3 is TGTGCCAGTAGACCTGGACAGGCGAACACTGAAGCTTTCTTT. This sequence encodes CASRPGQANTEAFF.

The chain recombines TRBV10-3 with TRBJ1-3; D possibly corresponds to TRBD1 (6 bases). CDR1 is ENHRY and CDR2 is SYGVKD in the germline V gene. V lost 7 bases and J lost 0, with 10 bases in between. The CDR3 runs 14 residues. CDR3 residues: CAINRVNSGNTIYF. CDR3 nucleotides: TGTGCCATCAACAGGGTAAACTCTGGAAACACCATATATTTT.

The chain is built from TRBV3-1 (or the pseudogene TRBV3-2) and TRBJ2-1; TRBD2 might be the D (5 bases). Germline V lookup: CDR1 LGHDT, CDR2 YNNKEL (reference sequence). This CDR3 contains 16 residues. The ends were cut back, 1 base at V and 5 bases at J, with 15 bases in the middle. CDR3 DNA sequence: TGTGCCAGCAGCCAAGGGACTTTACCTCAAAACAATGAGCAGTTCTTC. This translates into CASSQGTLPQNNEQFF.

This clone was detected only a few times. J is TRBJ1-4 and V is TRBV30; possibly TRBD1 for D (5 bases). The germline V gene encodes CDR1 GTSNPN and CDR2 SVGIG (reference sequence). V was trimmed by 1 base and J by 9 bases, leaving 9 bases between them. CDR3 length: 12 residues. This chain's CDR3 is CAWSEQDQKLFF. CDR3 bases: TGTGCCTGGAGTGAACAGGACCAAAAACTGTTTTTT. The full variable domain, in which reference TRBV30 and TRBJ1-4 provide the parts outside the CDR3, is SQTIHQWPATLVQPVGSPLSLECTVEGTSNPNLYWYRQAAGRGLQLLFYSVGIGQISSEVPQNLSASRPQDRQFILSSKKLLLSDSGFYLCAWSEQDQKLFFGSGTQLSVL.

This clone was counted only a few times. The genes are TRBV6-2 or TRBV6-3 and TRBJ1-6, with a tentative D call TRBD1 (5 bases). Germline V gene lookup returns CDR1 MNHEY and CDR2 SVGEGT. This CDR3 comprises 15 residues. The ends were cut back, 0 bases at V and 7 bases at J, with 10 bases in the middle. As DNA, the CDR3 is TGTGCCAGCAGTTACTCAGGGGCCACGAATTCACCCCTCCACTTT. Translating gives CASSYSGATNSPLHF.

This sequence joins TRBV7-9 and TRBJ2-5; D gene uncertain. The V end lost 5 bases, the J end lost 2 bases, and 18 bases lay between the germline ends. Per germline, CDR1 SEHNR and CDR2 FQNEAQ (reference sequence). This CDR3 comprises 16 residues. This CDR3 reads CASSRQAGAHQETQYF. The CDR3 nucleotides read TGTGCCAGCAGCCGGCAGGCAGGCGCCCATCAAGAGACCCAGTACTTC.

The chain carries TRBV5-4 and TRBJ2-5, with 7 bases identical to TRBD1. Germline CDR1 SGHNT, CDR2 YYREEE (reference sequence). V gave up 5 bases and J gave up 5 bases; unmatched junction bases: 9. The CDR3 consists of 14 residues. CDR3 sequence reads: CASSIIQGSETQYF. CDR3 coding DNA: TGTGCCAGCAGTATAATACAGGGGTCGGAGACCCAGTACTTC. Combining the CDR3 with reference TRBV5-4 and TRBJ2-5 gives the whole variable domain ETGVTQSPTHLIKTRGQQVTLRCSSQSGHNTVSWYQQALGQGPQFIFQYYREEENGRGNFPPRFSGLQFPNYSSELNVNALELDDSALYLCASSIIQGSETQYFGPGTRLLVL.

The chain uses TRBV4-3 and TRBJ2-7; tentative D call: TRBD1 (6 bases). V was pared by 3 bases and J by 3 bases, with 15 bases between. The germline V gene encodes CDR1 LGHNA and CDR2 YSLEER. This CDR3 has 15 amino acids. CDR3 sequence reads: CASSQTTGFIYEQYF. In nucleotides, the CDR3 is TGCGCCAGCAGCCAGACGACAGGTTTCATCTACGAGCAGTACTTC.

The chain is built from TRBV19 and TRBJ2-7; 8 nucleotides line up with TRBD1. With 1 base clipped from V and 2 bases from J, the junction kept 4 bases outside the gene matches. Germline CDR1 LNHDA, CDR2 SQIVND (reference sequence). The CDR3 is 15 residues long. The CDR3 sequence: CASSIGTGPTYEQYF. The CDR3 DNA follows: TGTGCCAGTAGTATAGGGACAGGGCCAACCTACGAGCAGTACTTC.

The V call is TRBV2, the J call TRBJ2-3, with D perhaps matching TRBD2 (6 bases). Germline CDR1 and CDR2: SNHLY and FYNNEI. V was pared by 7 bases and J by 2 bases, with 19 bases between. This CDR3 has 16 residues. CDR3 bases: TGTGCCAGCAAGGTTCCCCGGGACTCCAACACAGATACGCAGTATTTT. It is translated as CASKVPRDSNTDTQYF.

The chain joins TRBV27 to TRBJ1-5; D might be TRBD1 (5 bases). Germline V gene data show CDR1 as MNHEY and CDR2 as SMNVEV (reference sequence). With 8 bases removed from V and 1 base from J, the gap between germline ends came to 24 bases. The CDR3 covers 18 residues. CDR3 nucleotide sequence: TGTGCCAGCGGAATCTATCAGCCCTCAGGGTACAGCAATCAGCCCCAGCATTTT. This codes for CASGIYQPSGYSNQPQHF.